The 30 T cell receptor beta chains in this list originate from one sample, sequenced in a study of Graves' ophthalmopathy and Graves' hyperthyroidism. Amplified TCR beta CDR3 regions were obtained using RNA transcripts as template. In the first round, RT-PCR was carried out with HTBI primers, and a multiplex PCR formed the second round. TCRdb reprocessed the multiplex PCR reads via MiXCR and lists one record per CDR3 protein. The sample holds over a million distinct CDR3 sequences, approximately 35% seen once. The sequenced sample was peripheral blood or thyroid tissue (not recorded which). These receptors all stem from an adult man with Graves' hyperthyroidism.

Turning to this clonotype: At one boundary the junction diverges from the germline segment, which might be a read error. This chain uses TRBV5-8 with TRBJ2-5; possibly TRBD1 or TRBD2 for D (5 bases each). The CDR3 loop spans 17 amino acids. From germline, CDR1 is SGHTS and CDR2 YDEGEE. The CDR3 coding sequence is TGTGCCAGCAGTTTGGGCCCTAGGGGACCCCGCCAAGAGACCCAGTACTTC. Its protein product is CASSLGPRGPRQETQYF. Full variable domain (missing parts from reference TRBV5-8 and TRBJ2-5): EAGVTQSPTHLIKTRGQQATLRCSPISGHTSVYWYQQALGLGLQFLLWYDEGEERNRGNFPPRFSGRQFPNYSSELNVNALELEDSALYLCASSLGPRGPRQETQYFGPGTRLLVL.

This clonotype was seen a handful of times. This rearrangement joins TRBV15 to TRBJ2-5, with TRBD1 as a possible D gene (5 bases). V dropped 3 bases and J dropped 9 bases, with 17 bases sitting between them. This CDR3 region has 14 residues. Germline V CDR1 and CDR2: LNHNV, YYDKDF (reference sequence). The CDR3 DNA reads as TGTGCCACCAGCAGGGATACAGGTCAGGCGCCCCAGTACTTC. Residues: CATSRDTGQAPQYF.

This clonotype was seen ten or more times. The chain uses TRBV12-3 or TRBV12-4 and TRBJ2-5, with D possibly matching TRBD1 (5 bases). This CDR3 spans 14 amino acids. Deletions cut 3 bases from V and 2 bases from J, with 10 bases between. CDR3 in amino acids: CASSFGPGQETQYF. CDR3 coding DNA: TGTGCCAGCAGTTTTGGTCCAGGGCAAGAGACCCAGTACTTC.

This clonotype was seen a few times. One end of the junction varies from germline; a read error may be responsible. The V gene is TRBV10-3, the J gene TRBJ1-5; D unresolved. The CDR3 runs 14 residues. Germline V gene lookup returns CDR1 ENHRY and CDR2 SYGVKD. Here the CDR3 DNA reads TGTGCCAGCAGTGAACCCAGCCTGCCTAAGCCCCAGCATTTT. Its translation: CASSEPSLPKPQHF.

A single count supports this clonotype. V usage is TRBV29-1 and J usage is TRBJ1-3; 7 bases fit TRBD1. The trim removed 1 base at V and 0 bases at J, leaving 3 bases unmatched. CDR1 SQVTM and CDR2 ANQGSEA come from the germline V gene. This CDR3 has 15 amino acids. The CDR3 bases are TGCAGCGTTGAAGGGACAGGTTTCTCTGGAAACACCATATATTTT. Its protein is CSVEGTGFSGNTIYF.

A single count supports this clonotype. A much larger clone is a single base away; this may be a read error. This chain joins TRBV10-2 and TRBJ1-1; D is ambiguous. This CDR3 contains 15 residues. The germline gives CDR1 WSHSY, CDR2 SAAADI. CDR3: CATGPKVEKGAEAFF. In nucleotides, the CDR3 is TGTGCCACCGGACCCAAAGTGGAAAAGGGCGCTGAAGCTTTCTTT.

This clonotype came up a few times. The chain joins TRBV11-2 to TRBJ2-2; D gene uncertain. V was trimmed by 7 bases and J by 2 bases, leaving 11 bases between them. The CDR3 has 14 amino acids. Germline loops: CDR1 SGHAT, CDR2 FQNNGV. DNA of the CDR3: TGTGCCAGCACCCCCGAGACCAACACCGGGGAGCTGTTTTTT. Translation gives CASTPETNTGELFF.

This clonotype was found many times. The V and J genes are TRBV7-6 and TRBJ2-2; D may be TRBD2 (5 bases). V was clipped by 4 bases and J by 6 bases, with 12 bases between them. CDR1 is SGHVS, CDR2 FNYEAQ, per germline. This CDR3 spans 14 amino acids. CDR3 region: CASSYRPEAGELFF. For the CDR3, the DNA is TGTGCCAGCAGCTACCGCCCGGAGGCCGGGGAGCTGTTTTTT.

The chain uses TRBV24-1 and TRBJ1-4, with 7 bases that match TRBD1. V trimming: 3 bases; J trimming: 4 bases; junction bases outside the gene matches: 16. This CDR3 has 19 amino acids. Germline assignment: CDR1 KGHDR and CDR2 SFDVKD. The CDR3 DNA reads as TGTGCCACCAGTGATCCTCGACAGGGACAAATCGGCGGTAATGAAAAACTGTTTTTT. This codes for CATSDPRQGQIGGNEKLFF.

The chain couples TRBV5-1 to TRBJ2-5, with TRBD1 matching over 9 bases. With V trimmed by 3 bases and J by 5 bases, 8 bases remained unmatched. CDR1 is SGHRS and CDR2 is YFSETQ in the germline V gene. The CDR3 has 15 amino acids. The CDR3: CASSWGDRATETQYF. The CDR3 coding sequence is TGCGCCAGCAGCTGGGGGGACAGGGCTACGGAGACCCAGTACTTC.

This clonotype was seen many times. Germline is not matched at one junction end, which may reflect a read error. The chain employs TRBV4-3 and TRBJ1-6; D is unclear. The CDR3 runs to 16 residues. The germline CDR1 and CDR2 sequences are LGHNA and YSLEER. The CDR3 loop is CANSQGQVKTGSPLHF. CDR3 DNA: TGCGCCAACAGCCAAGGCCAGGTCAAAACCGGTTCACCCCTCCACTTT.

This clonotype was recorded at least ten times. The chain recombines TRBV25-1 with TRBJ2-7; no clear D. With 2 bases removed from V and 3 bases from J, the gap between germline ends came to 11 bases. This CDR3 is built from 14 residues. Germline V gene data show CDR1 as MGHDK and CDR2 as SYGVNS. The CDR3 loop reads CASSEVDSNYEQYF. In DNA form, the CDR3 reads TGTGCCAGCAGTGAAGTGGATAGCAACTACGAGCAGTACTTC.

This clonotype was counted a single time. The chain uses TRBV19 and TRBJ2-2; TRBD1 matches 7 bases. V lost 10 bases and J lost 2; bases outside the gene matches: 13. The germline gives CDR1 LNHDA, CDR2 SQIVND (reference sequence). The CDR3 covers 16 residues. This CDR3 reads CATTGRTGANTGELFF. CDR3 in DNA: TGTGCCACCACGGGGCGGACAGGTGCCAACACCGGGGAGCTGTTTTTT.

The chain joins TRBV4-1 to TRBJ1-4; perhaps TRBD1 as D (6 bases). Germline V CDR1 and CDR2: MGHRA, YSYEKL. CDR3 length: 15 amino acids. Trimming shortened V by 1 base and J by 8 bases, and 14 bases separated the two germline ends. As DNA, the CDR3 is TGCGCCAGCAGCCAAGTTCGGACAGAGCCAGAAAAACTGTTTTTT. This gives the protein CASSQVRTEPEKLFF.

The chain has TRBV9 and TRBJ2-6; no definite D call. In germline, CDR1 is SGDLS, CDR2 YYNGEE. Trimming left V 4 bases short and J 4 bases short, with 15 bases between. The CDR3 has 16 amino acids. Here the CDR3 DNA reads TGTGCCAGCAGCCAAGATGGCTCTGCAGGGGCCAACGTCCTGACTTTC. Amino acids: CASSQDGSAGANVLTF.

This clonotype was seen repeatedly, ten times or more. J is TRBJ1-1 and V is TRBV6-5, with D unclear. Germline assignment: CDR1 MNHEY and CDR2 SVGAGI. CDR3 size: 14 residues. V was cut by 6 bases and J by 1 base, with 12 bases left in between. In nucleotides, the CDR3 is TGTGCCAGCAGACACCCTAGTAAGAACACTGAAGCTTTCTTT. Translated: CASRHPSKNTEAFF.

This clonotype was observed at least ten times. The rearrangement links TRBV5-1 to TRBJ1-1; no clear D. Germline V CDR1 and CDR2: SGHRS, YFSETQ. The CDR3 is made up of 13 amino acids. Trimming pared 1 base from V and 4 bases from J, leaving 8 bases between. Here the CDR3 DNA reads TGCGCCAGCAGCTTGAATAAAGGCACTGAAGCTTTCTTT. It codes for CASSLNKGTEAFF.

Ten or more counts support this clonotype. This chain links TRBV7-9 with TRBJ2-7; TRBD1 agrees at 8 bases. The CDR3 contains 15 residues. V lost 5 bases, J lost 4 bases, and 10 bases stayed unmatched. Germline values: CDR1 SEHNR, CDR2 FQNEAQ (reference sequence). CDR3 coding DNA: TGTGCCAGCAGCCCAGGACAGGGAGGACAATACGAGCAGTACTTC. Amino acids: CASSPGQGGQYEQYF.

The chain combines TRBV11-1 with TRBJ2-5; TRBD1 aligns across 8 bases. The CDR3 sequence is 14 residues long. The germline V gene encodes CDR1 SGHAT and CDR2 FQDESV (reference sequence). Trimming removed 6 bases from V and 1 base from J; junction bases left unmatched: 4. CDR3: CASRPGGAQETQYF. DNA for the CDR3: TGTGCCAGCAGACCAGGGGGCGCCCAAGAGACCCAGTACTTC. Using reference TRBV11-1 and TRBJ2-5 for the parts outside the CDR3, the full variable domain is EAEVAQSPRYKITEKSQAVAFWCDPISGHATLYWYRQILGQGPELLVQFQDESVVDDSQLPKDRFSAERLKGVDSTLKIQPAELGDSAMYLCASRPGGAQETQYFGPGTRLLVL.

The chain links TRBV11-2 to TRBJ2-2, with 8 positions matching TRBD2. V dropped 8 bases and J dropped 4; count of bases not matched to a gene: 9. The CDR3 runs to 15 residues. Per the germline V gene, CDR1 is SGHAT and CDR2 is FQNNGV. CDR3 loop: CASVRPGGGTGELFF. CDR3 nucleotides: TGTGCCAGCGTTCGCCCGGGGGGGGGCACCGGGGAGCTGTTTTTT. Supplemented by reference TRBV11-2 and TRBJ2-2, the full variable domain reads EAGVAQSPRYKIIEKRQSVAFWCNPISGHATLYWYQQILGQGPKLLIQFQNNGVVDDSQLPKDRFSAERLKGVDSTLKIQPAKLEDSAVYLCASVRPGGGTGELFFGEGSRLTVL.

The chain links TRBV7-9 to TRBJ1-2, with 8 nucleotides matching TRBD1. CDR3 length: 17 amino acids. Trimming at V came to 11 bases and at J to 6 bases, leaving 23 bases not matched to a gene. The germline V gene has CDR1 SEHNR and CDR2 FQNEAQ (reference sequence). The chain's CDR3 is CAVGRGGQATGRDGYTF. Here the CDR3 DNA reads TGTGCCGTCGGGAGGGGGGGACAGGCTACAGGGCGAGATGGCTACACCTTC.

The V gene is TRBV2, the J gene TRBJ2-2, with a possible D match to TRBD2 (5 bases). V lost 7 bases and J 5 bases, leaving 14 bases between the germline ends. CDR1 is SNHLY, CDR2 FYNNEI, per germline. The CDR3 is 14 residues long. The CDR3 sequence: CASKRAGRTGELFF. The CDR3 DNA follows: TGTGCCAGCAAACGGGCGGGCCGGACCGGGGAGCTGTTTTTT. Full variable domain (remainder filled in from reference TRBV2 and TRBJ2-2): EPEVTQTPSHQVTQMGQEVILRCVPISNHLYFYWYRQILGQKVEFLVSFYNNEISEKSEIFDDQFSVERPDGSNFTLKIRSTKLEDSAMYFCASKRAGRTGELFFGEGSRLTVL.

The chain carries TRBV5-1 and TRBJ2-2, with 8 nucleotides matching TRBD2. CDR1 is SGHRS and CDR2 is YFSETQ in the germline V gene. This CDR3 spans 15 amino acids. With V trimmed by 4 bases and J by 6 bases, 8 bases remained unmatched. The CDR3 reads CASSPGTRSPGELFF. CDR3 nucleotides: TGCGCCAGCAGCCCCGGGACTAGGTCCCCCGGGGAGCTGTTTTTT.

In its sample, this clonotype was seen many times. The chain joins TRBV5-1 to TRBJ2-7; TRBD2 agrees at 9 bases. Trimming took 0 bases from V and 6 from J; bases not matched to a gene: 7. This CDR3 is built from 15 residues. Looked up from germline, CDR1 is SGHRS and CDR2 is YFSETQ. The CDR3 nucleotides are TGCGCCAGCAGCTTGGTAGAAGGGACTAGCAGCGAGCAGTACTTC. Translation gives CASSLVEGTSSEQYF.

At least ten counts were recorded for this clonotype. The chain recombines TRBV7-8 with TRBJ1-5; 11 nucleotides align to TRBD1. CDR3 length equals 15 residues. Germline V CDR1 and CDR2: SGHVS, FQNEAQ. The trim removed 3 bases at V and 5 bases at J, leaving 3 bases unmatched. The CDR3 reads CASSFRDRGDQPQHF. The CDR3 DNA follows: TGTGCCAGCAGCTTCCGGGACAGGGGGGATCAGCCCCAGCATTTT. The whole variable domain, remainder taken from reference TRBV7-8 and TRBJ1-5, is GAGVSQSPRYKVAKRGQDVALRCDPISGHVSLFWYQQALGQGPEFLTYFQNEAQLDKSGLPSDRFFAERPEGSVSTLKIQRTQQEDSAVYLCASSFRDRGDQPQHFGDGTRLSIL.

This chain connects TRBV25-1 to TRBJ1-5; D perhaps matches TRBD1 (6 bases). This CDR3 is 14 amino acids long. Germline values: CDR1 MGHDK, CDR2 SYGVNS. CDR3 loop: CARGRDRSNQPQHF. The CDR3 bases are TGTGCTAGAGGTAGAGACAGGAGCAATCAGCCCCAGCATTTT.

This clonotype was counted at least ten times. This chain uses TRBV20-1 with TRBJ2-5; a weak D match, TRBD1 (5 bases). The CDR3 totals 13 residues. The germline V gene encodes CDR1 DFQATT and CDR2 SNEGSKA (reference sequence). V dropped 5 bases and J dropped 1 base, with 11 bases sitting between them. The CDR3 loop is CSAPVQGQETQYF. CDR3 coding DNA: TGCAGTGCTCCCGTTCAGGGCCAAGAGACCCAGTACTTC.

This chain connects TRBV9 to TRBJ1-5, with no clear D. Germline V CDR1 and CDR2: SGDLS, YYNGEE. CDR3 length equals 14 residues. The CDR3 DNA is TGTGCTAGTAGCGGTAGACTTGGCAATCAGCCCCAGCATTTT. It is translated as CASSGRLGNQPQHF.

V gene TRBV2 combines with J gene TRBJ1-2, with D perhaps matching TRBD1 (5 bases). CDR1 SNHLY and CDR2 FYNNEI come from the germline V gene. V gave up 4 bases and J gave up 7 bases, with 22 bases separating them. The CDR3 has 16 amino acids. The CDR3 here is CASSAGTRTGGGGYTF. The CDR3, as DNA: TGTGCCAGCAGTGCCGGGACCCGCACCGGCGGGGGTGGCTACACCTTC.

There are many counts of this clonotype. The CDR3 reads CACQRVATEAFF. CDR3 nucleotides: TGTGCCTGCCAAAGGGTTGCCACTGAAGCTTTCTTT. The gene calls are TRBV11-2 and TRBJ1-1; D gene ambiguous. CDR1 is SGHAT, CDR2 FQNNGV, per germline. With 11 bases removed from V and 4 bases from J, the gap between germline ends came to 14 bases. The CDR3 runs to 12 residues. Complete variable domain (other parts from reference TRBV11-2 and TRBJ1-1): EAGVAQSPRYKIIEKRQSVAFWCNPISGHATLYWYQQILGQGPKLLIQFQNNGVVDDSQLPKDRFSAERLKGVDSTLKIQPAKLEDSAVYLCACQRVATEAFFGQGTRLTVV.